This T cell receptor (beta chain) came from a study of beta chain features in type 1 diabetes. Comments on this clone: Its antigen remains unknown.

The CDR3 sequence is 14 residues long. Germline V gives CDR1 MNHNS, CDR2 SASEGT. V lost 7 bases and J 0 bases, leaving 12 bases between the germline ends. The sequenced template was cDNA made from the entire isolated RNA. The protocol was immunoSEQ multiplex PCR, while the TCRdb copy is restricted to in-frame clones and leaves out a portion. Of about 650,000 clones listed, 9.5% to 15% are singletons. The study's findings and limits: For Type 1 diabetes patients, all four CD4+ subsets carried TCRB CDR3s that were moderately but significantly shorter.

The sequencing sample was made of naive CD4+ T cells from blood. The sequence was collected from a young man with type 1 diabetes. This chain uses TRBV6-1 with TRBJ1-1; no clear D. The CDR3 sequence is CASIHLTVNTEAFF. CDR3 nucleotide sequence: TGTGCCAGCATTCACCTTACAGTGAACACTGAAGCTTTCTTT.